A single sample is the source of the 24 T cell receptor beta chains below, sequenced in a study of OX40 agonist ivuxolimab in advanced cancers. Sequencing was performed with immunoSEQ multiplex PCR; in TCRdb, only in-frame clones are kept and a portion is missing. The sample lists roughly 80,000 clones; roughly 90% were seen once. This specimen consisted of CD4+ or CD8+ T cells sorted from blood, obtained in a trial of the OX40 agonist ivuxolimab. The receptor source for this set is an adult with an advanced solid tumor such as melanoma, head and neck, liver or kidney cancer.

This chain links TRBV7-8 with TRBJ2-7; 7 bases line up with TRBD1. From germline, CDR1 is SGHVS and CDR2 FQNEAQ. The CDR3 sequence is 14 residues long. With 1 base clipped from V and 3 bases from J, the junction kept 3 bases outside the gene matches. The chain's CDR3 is CASSLVGQFYEQYF. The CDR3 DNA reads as TGTGCCAGCAGCTTAGTGGGACAGTTCTACGAGCAGTACTTC.

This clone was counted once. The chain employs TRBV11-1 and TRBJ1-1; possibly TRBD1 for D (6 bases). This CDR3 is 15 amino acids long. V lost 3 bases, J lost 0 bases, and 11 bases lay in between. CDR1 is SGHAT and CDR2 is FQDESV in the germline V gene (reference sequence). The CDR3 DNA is TGTGCCAGCAGCTTGGGGACATCTATGAACACTGAAGCTTTCTTT. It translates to CASSLGTSMNTEAFF.

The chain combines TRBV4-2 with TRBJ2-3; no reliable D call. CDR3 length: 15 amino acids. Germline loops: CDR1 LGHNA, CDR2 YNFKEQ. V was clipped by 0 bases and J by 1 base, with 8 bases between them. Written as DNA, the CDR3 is TGTGCCAGCAGCCAAGATTCAAGCCGCACAGATACGCAGTATTTT. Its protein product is CASSQDSSRTDTQYF.

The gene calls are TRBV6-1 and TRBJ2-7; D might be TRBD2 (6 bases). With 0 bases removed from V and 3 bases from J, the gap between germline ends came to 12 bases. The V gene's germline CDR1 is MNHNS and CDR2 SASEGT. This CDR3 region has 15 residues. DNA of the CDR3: TGTGCCAGCAGTGAAGCCCTAGGAGGGATCTACGAGCAGTACTTC. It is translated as CASSEALGGIYEQYF.

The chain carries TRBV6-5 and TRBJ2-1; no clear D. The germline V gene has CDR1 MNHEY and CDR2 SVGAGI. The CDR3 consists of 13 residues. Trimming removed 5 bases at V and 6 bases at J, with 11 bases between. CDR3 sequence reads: CASSTTRSNEQFF. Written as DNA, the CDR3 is TGTGCCAGCAGTACGACCCGATCCAATGAGCAGTTCTTC.

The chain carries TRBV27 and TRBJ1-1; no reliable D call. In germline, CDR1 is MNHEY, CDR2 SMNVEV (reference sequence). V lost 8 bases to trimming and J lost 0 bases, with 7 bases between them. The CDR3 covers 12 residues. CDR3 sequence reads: CASGWVNTEAFF. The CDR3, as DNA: TGTGCCAGCGGGTGGGTGAACACTGAAGCTTTCTTT.

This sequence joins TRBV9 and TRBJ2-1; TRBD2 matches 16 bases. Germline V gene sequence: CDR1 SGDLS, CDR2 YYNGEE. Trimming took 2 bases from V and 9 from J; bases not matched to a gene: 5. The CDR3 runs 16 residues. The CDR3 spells CASSVRGTSGRAEQFF. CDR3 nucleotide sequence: TGTGCCAGCAGCGTCAGAGGGACTAGCGGGAGGGCTGAGCAGTTCTTC.

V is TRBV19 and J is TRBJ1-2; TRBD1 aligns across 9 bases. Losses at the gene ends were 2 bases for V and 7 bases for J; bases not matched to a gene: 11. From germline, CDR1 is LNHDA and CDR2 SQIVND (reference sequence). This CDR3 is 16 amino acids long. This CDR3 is CASSISRDRASLGYTF. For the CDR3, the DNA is TGTGCCAGTAGTATATCGAGGGACAGGGCCTCTCTTGGCTACACCTTC.

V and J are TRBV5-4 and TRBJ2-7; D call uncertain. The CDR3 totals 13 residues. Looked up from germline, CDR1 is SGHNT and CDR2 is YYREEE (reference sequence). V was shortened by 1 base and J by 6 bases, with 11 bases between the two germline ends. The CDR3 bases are TGTGCCAGCAGCTTGTTTACCTGGGGCGAGCAGTACTTC. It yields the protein CASSLFTWGEQYF.

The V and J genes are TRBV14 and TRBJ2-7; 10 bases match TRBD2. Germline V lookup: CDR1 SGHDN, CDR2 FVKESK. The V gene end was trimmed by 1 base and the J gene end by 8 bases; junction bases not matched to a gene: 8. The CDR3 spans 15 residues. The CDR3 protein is CASSQARSGRAQQYF. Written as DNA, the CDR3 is TGTGCCAGCAGCCAAGCGCGGAGCGGGAGGGCGCAGCAGTACTTC.

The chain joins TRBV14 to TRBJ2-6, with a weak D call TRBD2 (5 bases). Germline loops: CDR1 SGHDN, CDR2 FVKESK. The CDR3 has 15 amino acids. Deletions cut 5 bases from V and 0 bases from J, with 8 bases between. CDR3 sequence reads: CASSETSSGANVLTF. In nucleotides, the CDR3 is TGTGCCAGCAGCGAAACTAGCTCTGGGGCCAACGTCCTGACTTTC. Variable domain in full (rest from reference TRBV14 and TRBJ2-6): EAGVTQFPSHSVIEKGQTVTLRCDPISGHDNLYWYRRVMGKEIKFLLHFVKESKQDESGMPNNRFLAERTGGTYSTLKVQPAELEDSGVYFCASSETSSGANVLTFGAGSRLTVL.

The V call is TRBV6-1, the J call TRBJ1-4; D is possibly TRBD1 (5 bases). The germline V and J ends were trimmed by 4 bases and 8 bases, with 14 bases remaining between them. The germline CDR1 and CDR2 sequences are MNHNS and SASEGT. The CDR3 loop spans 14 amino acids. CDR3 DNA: TGTGCCAGCAGTGGTCAGGGTGGATACGAAAAACTGTTTTTT. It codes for CASSGQGGYEKLFF.

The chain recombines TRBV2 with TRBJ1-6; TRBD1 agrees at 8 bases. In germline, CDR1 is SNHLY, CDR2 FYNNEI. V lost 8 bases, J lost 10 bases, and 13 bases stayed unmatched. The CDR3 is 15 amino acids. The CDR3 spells CASDTAGGAGSPLHF. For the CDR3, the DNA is TGTGCCAGCGACACCGCAGGGGGCGCGGGATCACCCCTCCACTTT.

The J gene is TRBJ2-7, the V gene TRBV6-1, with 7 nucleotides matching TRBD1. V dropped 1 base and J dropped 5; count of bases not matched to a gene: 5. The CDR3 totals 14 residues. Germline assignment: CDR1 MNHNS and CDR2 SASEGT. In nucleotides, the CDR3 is TGTGCCAGCAGTGAAGTCGACAGGGCGGACGAGCAGTACTTC. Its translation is CASSEVDRADEQYF.

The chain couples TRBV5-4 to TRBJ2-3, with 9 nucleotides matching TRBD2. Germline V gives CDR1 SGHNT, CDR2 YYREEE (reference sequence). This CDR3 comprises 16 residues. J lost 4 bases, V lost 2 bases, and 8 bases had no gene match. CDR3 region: CASSLRLAVTADTQYF. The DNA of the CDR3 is TGTGCCAGCAGCTTACGACTAGCGGTAACCGCAGATACGCAGTATTTT.

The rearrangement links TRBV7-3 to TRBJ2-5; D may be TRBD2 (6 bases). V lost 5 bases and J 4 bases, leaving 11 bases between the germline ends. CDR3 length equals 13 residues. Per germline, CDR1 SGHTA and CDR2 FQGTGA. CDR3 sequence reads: CASSRDFGETQYF. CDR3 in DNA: TGTGCCAGCAGCCGGGACTTTGGAGAGACCCAGTACTTC.

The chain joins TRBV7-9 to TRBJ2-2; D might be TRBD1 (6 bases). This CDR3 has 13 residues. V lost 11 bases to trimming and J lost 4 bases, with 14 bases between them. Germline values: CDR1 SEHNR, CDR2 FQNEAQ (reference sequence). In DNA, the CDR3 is TGTGCCCGAGCAGGGGCTTCCACCGGGGAGCTGTTTTTT. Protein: CARAGASTGELFF.

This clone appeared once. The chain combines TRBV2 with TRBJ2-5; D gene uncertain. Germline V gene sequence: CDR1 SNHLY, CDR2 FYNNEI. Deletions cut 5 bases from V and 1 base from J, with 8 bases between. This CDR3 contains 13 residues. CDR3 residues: CASSISLQETQYF. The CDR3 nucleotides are TGTGCCAGCAGTATCTCCCTCCAAGAGACCCAGTACTTC. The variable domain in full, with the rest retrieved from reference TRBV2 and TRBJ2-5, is EPEVTQTPSHQVTQMGQEVILRCVPISNHLYFYWYRQILGQKVEFLVSFYNNEISEKSEIFDDQFSVERPDGSNFTLKIRSTKLEDSAMYFCASSISLQETQYFGPGTRLLVL.

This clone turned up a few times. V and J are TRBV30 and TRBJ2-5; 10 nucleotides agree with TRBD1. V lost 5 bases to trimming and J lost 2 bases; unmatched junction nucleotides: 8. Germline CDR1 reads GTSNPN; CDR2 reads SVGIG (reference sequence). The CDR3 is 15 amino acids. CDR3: CAWEGGQGGQETQYF. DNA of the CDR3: TGTGCCTGGGAGGGAGGACAGGGGGGTCAAGAGACCCAGTACTTC.

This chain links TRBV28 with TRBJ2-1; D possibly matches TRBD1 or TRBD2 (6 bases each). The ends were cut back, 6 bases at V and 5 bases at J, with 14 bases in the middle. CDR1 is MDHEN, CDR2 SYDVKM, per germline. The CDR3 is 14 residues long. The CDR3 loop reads CASRAGGTNNEQFF. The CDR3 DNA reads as TGTGCCAGCAGAGCCGGAGGGACAAACAATGAGCAGTTCTTC.

This CDR3 reads CASSLYRGETQYF. The CDR3 bases are TGCGCCAGCAGCTTGTACAGGGGAGAGACCCAGTACTTC. This chain links TRBV5-1 with TRBJ2-5, with 7 bases fitting TRBD1. V shed 1 base and J 4 bases; nucleotides not matched to a gene: 1. The germline V gene has CDR1 SGHRS and CDR2 YFSETQ. The CDR3 sequence is 13 residues long.

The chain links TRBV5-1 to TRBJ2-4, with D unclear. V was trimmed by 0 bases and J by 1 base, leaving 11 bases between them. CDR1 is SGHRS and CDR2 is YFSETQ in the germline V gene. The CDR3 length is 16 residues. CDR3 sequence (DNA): TGCGCCAGCAGCTTGGTTGGCAAAGGGGCCAAAAACATTCAGTACTTC. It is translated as CASSLVGKGAKNIQYF.

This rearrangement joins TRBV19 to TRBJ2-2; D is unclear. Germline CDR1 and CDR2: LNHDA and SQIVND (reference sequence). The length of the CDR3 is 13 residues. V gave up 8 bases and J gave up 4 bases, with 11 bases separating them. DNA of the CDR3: TGTGCCAGTTCCCCCACGTCCACCGGGGAGCTGTTTTTT. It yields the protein CASSPTSTGELFF.

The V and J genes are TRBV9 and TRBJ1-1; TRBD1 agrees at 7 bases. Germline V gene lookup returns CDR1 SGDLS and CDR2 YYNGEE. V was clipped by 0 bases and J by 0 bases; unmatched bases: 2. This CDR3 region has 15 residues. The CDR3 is CASSVDQGVNTEAFF. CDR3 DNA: TGTGCCAGCAGCGTAGATCAGGGGGTGAACACTGAAGCTTTCTTT.